This record covers a single T cell receptor (beta chain). Produced via immunoSEQ multiplex PCR; TCRdb's table is partial and in-frame only. The sample holds about 140,000 clones, around 90% seen once. This entry is derived from a study of control samples from healthy donors and cancer patients. Germline V gene data show CDR1 as MNHNS and CDR2 as SASEGT. V was clipped by 3 bases and J by 4 bases, with 13 bases between them. The CDR3 totals 14 residues. This TCR came from a man aged 18 to 30 in good health. The gene calls are TRBV6-1 and TRBJ2-7; TRBD1 might be the D (6 bases). Sample: blood. DNA of the CDR3: TGTGCCAGCAGTGATACAGGGAAAGGTTACGAGCAGTACTTC. This encodes CASSDTGKGYEQYF.